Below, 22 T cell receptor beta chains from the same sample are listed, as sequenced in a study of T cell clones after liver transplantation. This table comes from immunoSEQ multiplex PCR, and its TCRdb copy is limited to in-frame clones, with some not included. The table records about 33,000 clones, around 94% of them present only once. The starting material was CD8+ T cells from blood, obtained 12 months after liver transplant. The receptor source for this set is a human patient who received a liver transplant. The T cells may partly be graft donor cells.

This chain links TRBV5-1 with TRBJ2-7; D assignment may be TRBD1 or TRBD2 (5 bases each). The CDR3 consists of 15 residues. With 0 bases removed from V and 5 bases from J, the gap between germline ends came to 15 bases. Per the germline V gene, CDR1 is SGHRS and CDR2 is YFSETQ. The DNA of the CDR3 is TGCGCCAGCAGCTTGGCCTTGGGGGAACTAGACGAGCAGTACTTC. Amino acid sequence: CASSLALGELDEQYF.

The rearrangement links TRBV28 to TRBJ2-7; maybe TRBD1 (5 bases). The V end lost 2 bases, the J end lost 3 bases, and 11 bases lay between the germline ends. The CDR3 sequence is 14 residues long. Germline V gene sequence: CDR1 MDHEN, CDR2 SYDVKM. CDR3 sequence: CASSLRGLGYEQYF. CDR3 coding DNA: TGTGCCAGCAGTTTAAGGGGTTTAGGCTACGAGCAGTACTTC.

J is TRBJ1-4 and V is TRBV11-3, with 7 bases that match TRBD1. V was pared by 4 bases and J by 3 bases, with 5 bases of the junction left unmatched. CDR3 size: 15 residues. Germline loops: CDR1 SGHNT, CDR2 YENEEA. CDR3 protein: CASSSQTGSNEKLFF. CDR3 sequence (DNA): TGTGCCAGCAGCTCGCAGACAGGGTCTAATGAAAAACTGTTTTTT.

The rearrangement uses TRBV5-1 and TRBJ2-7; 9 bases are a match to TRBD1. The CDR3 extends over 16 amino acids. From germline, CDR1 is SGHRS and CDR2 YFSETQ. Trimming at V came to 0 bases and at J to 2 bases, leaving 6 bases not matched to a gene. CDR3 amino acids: CASSLDGDRGTYEQYF. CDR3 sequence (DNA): TGCGCCAGCAGCTTGGATGGTGACAGGGGGACCTACGAGCAGTACTTC. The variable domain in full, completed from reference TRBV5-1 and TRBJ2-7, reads KAGVTQTPRYLIKTRGQQVTLSCSPISGHRSVSWYQQTPGQGLQFLFEYFSETQRNKGNFPGRFSGRQFSNSRSEMNVSTLELGDSALYLCASSLDGDRGTYEQYFGPGTRLTVT.

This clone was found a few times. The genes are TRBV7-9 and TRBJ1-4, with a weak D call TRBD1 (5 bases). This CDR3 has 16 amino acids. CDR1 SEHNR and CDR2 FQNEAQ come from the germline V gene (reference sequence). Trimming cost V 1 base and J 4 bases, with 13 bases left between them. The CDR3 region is CASSLVVRGLNEKLFF. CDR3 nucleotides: TGTGCCAGCAGCTTAGTGGTCCGGGGCCTTAATGAAAAACTGTTTTTT.

The CDR3, as DNA: TGTGCCAGCAGCGTAGAGGGACAGGGTTCGGACGAGCAGTACTTC. Translating gives CASSVEGQGSDEQYF. The rearrangement uses TRBV9 and TRBJ2-7, with 9 bases aligning to TRBD1. The ends lost 0 bases at V and 5 bases at J; junction bases unmatched: 6. This CDR3 is 15 amino acids long. Germline CDR1 and CDR2: SGDLS and YYNGEE.

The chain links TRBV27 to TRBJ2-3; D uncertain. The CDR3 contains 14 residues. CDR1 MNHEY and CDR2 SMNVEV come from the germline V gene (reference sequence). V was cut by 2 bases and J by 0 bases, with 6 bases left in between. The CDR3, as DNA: TGTGCCAGCAGTTTAGGGCTAAGCACAGATACGCAGTATTTT. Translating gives CASSLGLSTDTQYF.

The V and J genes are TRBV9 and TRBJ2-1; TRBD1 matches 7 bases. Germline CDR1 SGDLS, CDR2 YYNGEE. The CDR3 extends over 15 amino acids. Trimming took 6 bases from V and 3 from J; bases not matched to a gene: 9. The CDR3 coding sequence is TGTGCCAGCACCCCCCCAGCAGGGGGCTACAATGAGCAGTTCTTC. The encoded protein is CASTPPAGGYNEQFF.

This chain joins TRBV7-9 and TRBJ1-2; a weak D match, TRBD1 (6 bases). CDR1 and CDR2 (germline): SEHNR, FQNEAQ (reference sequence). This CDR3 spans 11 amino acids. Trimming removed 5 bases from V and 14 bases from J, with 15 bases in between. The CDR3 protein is CASSRTEPITF. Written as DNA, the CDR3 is TGTGCCAGCAGCCGGACAGAGCCGATAACCTTC. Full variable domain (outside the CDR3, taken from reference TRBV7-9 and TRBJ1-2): DTGVSQNPRHKITKRGQNVTFRCDPISEHNRLYWYRQTLGQGPEFLTYFQNEAQLEKSRLLSDRFSAERPKGSFSTLEIQRTEQGDSAMYLCASSRTEPITFGSGTRLTVV.

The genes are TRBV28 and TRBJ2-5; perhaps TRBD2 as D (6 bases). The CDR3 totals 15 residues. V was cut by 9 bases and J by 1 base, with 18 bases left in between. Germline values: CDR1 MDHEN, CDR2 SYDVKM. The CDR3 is CARKRGLQTQETQYF. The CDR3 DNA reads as TGTGCCAGAAAACGGGGACTGCAAACCCAAGAGACCCAGTACTTC.

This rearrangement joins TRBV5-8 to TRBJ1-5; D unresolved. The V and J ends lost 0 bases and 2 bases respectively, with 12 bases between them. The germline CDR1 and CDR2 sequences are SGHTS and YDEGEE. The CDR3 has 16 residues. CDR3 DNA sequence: TGTGCCAGCAGCTTGGGGATGCCAAGCGGCAATCAGCCCCAGCATTTT. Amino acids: CASSLGMPSGNQPQHF.

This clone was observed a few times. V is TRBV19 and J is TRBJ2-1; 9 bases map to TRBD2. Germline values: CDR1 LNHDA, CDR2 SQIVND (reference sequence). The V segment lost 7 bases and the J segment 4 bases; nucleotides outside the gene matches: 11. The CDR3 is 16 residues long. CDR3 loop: CASTTLPSGDYNEQFF. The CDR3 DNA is TGTGCCAGTACCACACTCCCTAGCGGGGATTACAATGAGCAGTTCTTC. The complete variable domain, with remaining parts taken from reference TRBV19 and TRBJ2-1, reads DGGITQSPKYLFRKEGQNVTLSCEQNLNHDAMYWYRQDPGQGLRLIYYSQIVNDFQKGDIAEGYSVSREKKESFPLTVTSAQKNPTAFYLCASTTLPSGDYNEQFFGPGTRLTVL.

The CDR3 bases are TGTGCCAGCAGTGAAAGGGGGCTCACTGAAGCTTTCTTT. It encodes CASSERGLTEAFF. This rearrangement joins TRBV2 to TRBJ1-1; 7 positions match TRBD1. The germline CDR1 and CDR2 sequences are SNHLY and FYNNEI. This CDR3 has 13 residues. Trimming removed 2 bases from V and 4 bases from J; junction bases left unmatched: 1.

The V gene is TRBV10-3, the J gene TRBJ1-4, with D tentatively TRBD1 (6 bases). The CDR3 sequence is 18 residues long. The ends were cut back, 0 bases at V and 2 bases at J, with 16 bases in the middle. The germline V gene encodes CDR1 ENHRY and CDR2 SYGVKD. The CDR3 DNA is TGTGCCATCAGTGAGTCGGGGCAGGGGACGGCGACTAATGAAAAACTGTTTTTT. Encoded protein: CAISESGQGTATNEKLFF.

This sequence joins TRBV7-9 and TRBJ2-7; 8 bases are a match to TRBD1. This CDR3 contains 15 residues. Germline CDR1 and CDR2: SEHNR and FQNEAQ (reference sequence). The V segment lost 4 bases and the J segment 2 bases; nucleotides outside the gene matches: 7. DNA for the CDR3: TGTGCCAGCAGCTCCCTAGACAGGGGTCCCTACGAGCAGTACTTC. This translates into CASSSLDRGPYEQYF. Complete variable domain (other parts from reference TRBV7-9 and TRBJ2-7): DTGVSQNPRHKITKRGQNVTFRCDPISEHNRLYWYRQTLGQGPEFLTYFQNEAQLEKSRLLSDRFSAERPKGSFSTLEIQRTEQGDSAMYLCASSSLDRGPYEQYFGPGTRLTVT.

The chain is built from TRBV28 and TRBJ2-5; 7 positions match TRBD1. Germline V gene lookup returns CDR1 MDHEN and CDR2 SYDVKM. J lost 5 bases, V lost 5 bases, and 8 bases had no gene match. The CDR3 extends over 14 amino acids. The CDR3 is CASSRTGYGETQYF. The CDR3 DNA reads TGTGCCAGCAGTCGGACAGGTTATGGGGAGACCCAGTACTTC.

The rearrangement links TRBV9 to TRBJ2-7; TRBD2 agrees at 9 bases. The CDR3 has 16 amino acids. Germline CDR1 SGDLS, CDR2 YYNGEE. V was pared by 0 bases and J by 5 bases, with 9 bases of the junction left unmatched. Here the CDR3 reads CASSVDNSGSLHEQYF. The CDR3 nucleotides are TGTGCCAGCAGCGTAGATAATAGCGGGAGTCTCCACGAGCAGTACTTC.

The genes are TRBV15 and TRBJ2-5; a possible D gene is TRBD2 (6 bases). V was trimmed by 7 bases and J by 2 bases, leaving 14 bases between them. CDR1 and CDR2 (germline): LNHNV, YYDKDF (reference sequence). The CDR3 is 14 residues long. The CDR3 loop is CATNPIREQETQYF. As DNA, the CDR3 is TGTGCCACCAACCCTATCCGGGAGCAAGAGACCCAGTACTTC.

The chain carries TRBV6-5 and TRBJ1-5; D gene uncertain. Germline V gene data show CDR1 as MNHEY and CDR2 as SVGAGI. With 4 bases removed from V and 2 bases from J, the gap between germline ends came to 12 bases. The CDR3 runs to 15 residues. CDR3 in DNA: TGTGCCAGCAGTTCGTCTCTTTGGGGCAATCAGCCCCAGCATTTT. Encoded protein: CASSSSLWGNQPQHF.

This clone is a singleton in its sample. CDR3 sequence (DNA): TGTGCCAGCAGCTTTACCACTAGCGGGAATTACGAGCAGTACTTC. Its translation: CASSFTTSGNYEQYF. The J gene is TRBJ2-7, the V gene TRBV7-9; 10 nucleotides line up with TRBD2. The CDR3 sequence is 15 residues long. J gave up 4 bases and V 3 bases, and 6 bases lay outside the gene matches. Germline CDR1 and CDR2: SEHNR and FQNEAQ (reference sequence).

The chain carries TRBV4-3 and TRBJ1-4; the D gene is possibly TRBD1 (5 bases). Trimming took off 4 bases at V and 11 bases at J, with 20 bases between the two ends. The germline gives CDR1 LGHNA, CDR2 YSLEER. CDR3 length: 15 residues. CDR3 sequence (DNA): TGCGCCAGCAGCCTAGAAAGGGACCCGGGCGGGAAACTGTTTTTT. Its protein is CASSLERDPGGKLFF.

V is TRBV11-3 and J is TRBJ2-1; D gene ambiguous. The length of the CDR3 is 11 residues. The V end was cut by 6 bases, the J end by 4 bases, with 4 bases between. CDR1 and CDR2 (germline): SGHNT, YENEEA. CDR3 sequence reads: CASREYNEQFF. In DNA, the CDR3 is TGTGCCAGCAGAGAATACAATGAGCAGTTCTTC.